The rows below give T cell receptor beta chains drawn from one sample of a study of cytomegalovirus exposure and HLA in healthy donors. Using immunoSEQ multiplex PCR, the repertoire was profiled, and TCRdb retains in-frame clones only, with some absent. The sample has 150,000 to 200,000 clones, less than 90% seen once. The sequencing input was PBMCs. The receptors were sampled from a man aged 18 to 30 in good health and CMV-seronegative. The CDR3 runs from the conserved cysteine through the conserved F or W. A D gene is named only where the DNA matches it firmly. The listing skips clone size in some rows; elsewhere it reads once, few, many or a size class.

J,V,D,size,DNA,CDR3
TRBJ1-5,TRBV10-3,TRBD1,.,TGTGCCATCTCCAGGGGGCTTGAACAGCCCCAGCATTTT,CAISRGLEQPQHF
TRBJ1-4,TRBV18,.,.,TGTGCCAGCTCACCAGGGGAGTTCAATGAAAAACTGTTTTTT,CASSPGEFNEKLFF
TRBJ2-5,TRBV5-1,TRBD2,.,TGCGCCAGCAGCTTCGGGACTAGCGGGACGGAGACCCAGTACTTC,CASSFGTSGTETQYF
TRBJ2-6,TRBV7-3,TRBD1,.,TGTGCCAGCAGCCAAGACAGGGAACCTGGGGCCAACGTCCTGACTTTC,CASSQDREPGANVLTF
TRBJ2-7,TRBV28,.,.,TGTGCCAGCAGTACCCCTAGCGTCTCCTACGAGCAGTACTTC,CASSTPSVSYEQYF
TRBJ2-7,TRBV5-1,TRBD2,.,TGCGCCAGCAGCTTGGCTGGGGGGGGGAACTACGAGCAGTACTTC,CASSLAGGGNYEQYF
TRBJ2-5,TRBV2,TRBD2,.,TGTGCCAGCACCCTACTAGCGGGGGGGCCTGAGACCCAGTACTTC,CASTLLAGGPETQYF
TRBJ2-1,TRBV18,TRBD1,.,TGTGCCAGCTCACCACCCAATCGACAGGGCTCCTACAATGAGCAGTTCTTC,CASSPPNRQGSYNEQFF
TRBJ1-1,TRBV9,.,.,TGTGCCAGCAGCCCAAGGACAGCCCTGAACACTGAAGCTTTCTTT,CASSPRTALNTEAFF
TRBJ2-3,TRBV15,TRBD2,few,TGTGCCACCAGCAGAGGGACTAGCGGGGGGGCAGATACGCAGTATTTT,CATSRGTSGGADTQYF
TRBJ1-5,TRBV2,TRBD1,.,TGTGCCAGCAGCTTTGGACAGGGAGGTCAGCCCCAGCATTTT,CASSFGQGGQPQHF
TRBJ2-2,TRBV10-3,.,.,TGTGCCATCTCGTGGACAGATACCGGGGAGCTGTTTTTT,CAISWTDTGELFF